This T cell receptor (beta chain) was recorded in a study of cytomegalovirus exposure and HLA in healthy donors. Study-wide findings and caveats: The authors judged a highly shared variant cluster likely a sequencing artifact.

The PCR was carried out with 60 Vbeta primers and 13 Jbeta primers. The repertoire was sequenced with immunoSEQ multiplex PCR; TCRdb's copy has only in-frame clones and lacks some. The sample holds tens of thousands of clones, roughly 63% seen once. The germline gives CDR1 LGHNA, CDR2 YNFKEQ. V dropped 0 bases and J dropped 2; count of bases not matched to a gene: 4. There are 17 residues in the CDR3. Concerning this clone itself: No antigen is known for it.

The sequence derives from a boy between 10 and 17 years old in good health and CMV-seropositive. Specimen: PBMCs. The chain employs TRBV4-2 and TRBJ2-3; 11 nucleotides match TRBD2. The CDR3 loop reads CASSQDMTSGVTDTQYF. The CDR3, as DNA: TGTGCCAGCAGCCAAGATATGACTAGCGGGGTCACAGATACGCAGTATTTT.